The present T cell receptor beta chain was sequenced within a study of cytomegalovirus exposure and HLA in healthy donors. In regard to this clone: Its antigen is still unknown.

Points from the study as a whole: Rarity held for most TCR sequences, but there were some public TCRs that occurred in many donors. Analyzed later, association rates of TCRs varied across HLA loci, with DRB1 most and HLA-C fewest. The listing of 150 to 200 TCR beta chains classed them as cytomegalovirus-associated. About 87% or about 30% of the time was how often most TCR beta V segments were productive, according to an earlier analysis.

PCR used 60 Vbeta primers and 13 Jbeta primers. Clones were read by immunoSEQ multiplex PCR, and TCRdb kept only the in-frame ones, dropping some. The repertoire holds approximately 180,000 clones, with over 65% as singletons. This sequence originates from a woman aged 30 to 39 in good health and CMV-seronegative. The sequenced sample was PBMCs.

The CDR3 DNA reads TGTGCCAGCAGCTTACCGGATTCACCCCTCCACTTT. The encoded protein is CASSLPDSPLHF. The chain links TRBV7-9 to TRBJ1-6; D is uncertain. Germline assignment: CDR1 SEHNR and CDR2 FQNEAQ (reference sequence). Trimming removed 2 bases at V and 8 bases at J, with 4 bases between. The CDR3 spans 12 residues.